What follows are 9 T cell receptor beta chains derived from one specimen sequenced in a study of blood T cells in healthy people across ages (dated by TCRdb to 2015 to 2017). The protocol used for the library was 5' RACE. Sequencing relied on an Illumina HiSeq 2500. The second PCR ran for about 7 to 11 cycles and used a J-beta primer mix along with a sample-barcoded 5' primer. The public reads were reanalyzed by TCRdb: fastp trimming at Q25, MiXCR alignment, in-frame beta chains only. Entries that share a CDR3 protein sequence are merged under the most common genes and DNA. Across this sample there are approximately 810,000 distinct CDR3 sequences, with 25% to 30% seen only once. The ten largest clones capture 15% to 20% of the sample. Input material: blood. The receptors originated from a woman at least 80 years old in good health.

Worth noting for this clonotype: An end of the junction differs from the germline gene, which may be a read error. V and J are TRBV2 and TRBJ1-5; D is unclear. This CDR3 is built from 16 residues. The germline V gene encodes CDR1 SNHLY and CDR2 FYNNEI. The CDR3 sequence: CANSERKYGDNQPQHF. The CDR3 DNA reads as TGTGCCAACAGTGAACGGAAATACGGGGACAATCAGCCCCAGCATTTT.

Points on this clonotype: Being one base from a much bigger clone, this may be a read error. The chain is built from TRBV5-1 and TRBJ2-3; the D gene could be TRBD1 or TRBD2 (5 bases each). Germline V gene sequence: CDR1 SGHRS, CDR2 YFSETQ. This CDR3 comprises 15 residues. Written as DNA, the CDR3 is TGCGCCGGCAGCTTGGCCGGGGCACCCGCGGATACGCAGTATTTT. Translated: CAGSLAGAPADTQYF.

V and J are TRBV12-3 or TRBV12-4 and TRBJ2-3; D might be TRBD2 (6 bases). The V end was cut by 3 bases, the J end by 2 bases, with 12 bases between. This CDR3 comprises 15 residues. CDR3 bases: TGTGCCAGCAGTTTGGGGGGTTTATTCACAGATACGCAGTATTTT. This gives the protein CASSLGGLFTDTQYF.

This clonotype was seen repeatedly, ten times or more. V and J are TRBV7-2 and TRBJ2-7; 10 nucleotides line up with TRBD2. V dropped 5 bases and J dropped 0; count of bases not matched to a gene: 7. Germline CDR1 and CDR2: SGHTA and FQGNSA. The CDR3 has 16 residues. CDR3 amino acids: CASSTSSGGSSYEQYF. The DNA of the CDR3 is TGTGCCAGCAGCACCTCTAGCGGGGGCAGCTCCTACGAGCAGTACTTC.

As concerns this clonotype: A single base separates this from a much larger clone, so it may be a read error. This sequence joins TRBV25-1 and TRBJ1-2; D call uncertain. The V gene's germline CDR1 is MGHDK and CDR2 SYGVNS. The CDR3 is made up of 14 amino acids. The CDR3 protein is CVSSELPANYGYTF. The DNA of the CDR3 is TGTGTCAGCAGTGAATTACCAGCTAACTATGGCTACACCTTC.

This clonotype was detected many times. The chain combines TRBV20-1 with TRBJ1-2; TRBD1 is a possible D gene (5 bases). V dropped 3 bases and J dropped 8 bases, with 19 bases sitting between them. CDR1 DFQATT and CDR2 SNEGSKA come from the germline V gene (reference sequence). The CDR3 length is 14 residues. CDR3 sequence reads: CSASPGTVPKGYTF. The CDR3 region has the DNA TGCAGTGCTAGCCCAGGGACCGTTCCCAAGGGCTACACCTTC.

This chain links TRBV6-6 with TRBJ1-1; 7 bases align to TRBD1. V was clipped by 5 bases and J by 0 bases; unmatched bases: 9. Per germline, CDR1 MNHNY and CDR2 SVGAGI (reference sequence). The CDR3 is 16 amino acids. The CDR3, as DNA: TGTGCCAGCAGTCACACCCTGGACAGGATGAACACTGAAGCTTTCTTT. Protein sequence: CASSHTLDRMNTEAFF.

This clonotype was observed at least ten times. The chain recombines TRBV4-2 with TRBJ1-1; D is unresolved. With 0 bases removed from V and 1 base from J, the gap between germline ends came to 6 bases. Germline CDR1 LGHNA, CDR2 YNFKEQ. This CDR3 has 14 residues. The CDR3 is CASSQDTWNTEAFF. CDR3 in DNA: TGTGCCAGCAGCCAAGATACGTGGAACACTGAAGCTTTCTTT.

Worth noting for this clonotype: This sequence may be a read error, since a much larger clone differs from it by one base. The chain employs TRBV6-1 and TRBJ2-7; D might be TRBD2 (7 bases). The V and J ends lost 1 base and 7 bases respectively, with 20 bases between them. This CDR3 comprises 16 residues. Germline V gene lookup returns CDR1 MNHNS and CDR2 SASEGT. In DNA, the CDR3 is TGTGCCAGCAGTGAAGGGTGGGGGGGCTCCTACAATGAGCAGTACTTC. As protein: CASSEGWGGSYNEQYF.